What follows are 19 T cell receptor beta chains derived from one specimen sequenced in a study of blood T cell repertoires in COVID-19. TCRdb's table, derived via immunoSEQ multiplex PCR, lists solely in-frame clones and lacks some. Altogether 40,000 to 60,000 clones are present, 70% to 90% being singletons, with the ten largest covering around 4.6%. The sample taken for sequencing was peripheral blood. These receptors originate from a man in his forties with active COVID-19.

The chain joins TRBV21-1 to TRBJ2-2; the D call of TRBD2 is as the table states it, not checked on the DNA. TRBV21-1 is reported as a pseudogene. The CDR3 is made up of 16 amino acids. The CDR3 coding sequence is TGTGCCAGCAGCCAAAAGAGAGGGCGGAACACCGGGGAGCTGTTTTTT. Amino acids: CASSQKRGRNTGELFF.

CDR3 region: CASSDPKGYDTGELFF. CDR3 bases: TGCGCCAGCAGTGACCCAAAGGGGTATGACACCGGGGAGCTGTTTTTT. The chain employs TRBV10-1 and TRBJ2-2, with a possible D match to TRBD1 (5 bases). The germline V gene has CDR1 WNHNN and CDR2 SYGVQD (reference sequence). This CDR3 comprises 16 residues. Trimming cost V 3 bases and J 3 bases, with 14 bases left between them.

The chain has TRBV28 and TRBJ1-1; D might be TRBD1 (5 bases). Looked up from germline, CDR1 is MDHEN and CDR2 is SYDVKM. Trimming shortened V by 3 bases and J by 3 bases, and 8 bases separated the two germline ends. The length of the CDR3 is 13 residues. In nucleotides, the CDR3 is TGTGCCAGCAGTTTTTTCAGGGACACTGAAGCTTTCTTT. Amino acid sequence: CASSFFRDTEAFF.

The rearrangement links TRBV3-1 (or the pseudogene TRBV3-2) to TRBJ1-5, with D possibly being TRBD1 (5 bases). The CDR3 has 13 residues. Per germline, CDR1 LGHDT and CDR2 YNNKEL (reference sequence). V lost 5 bases, J lost 5 bases, and 10 bases lay in between. CDR3 nucleotide sequence: TGTGCCAGCAGCGGGCAGGGCTATCAGCCCCAGCATTTT. Amino acids: CASSGQGYQPQHF.

The chain couples TRBV6-2 or TRBV6-3 to TRBJ2-1; 8 nucleotides agree with TRBD2. The CDR3 is made up of 14 amino acids. Germline CDR1 MNHEY, CDR2 SVGEGT. V lost 4 bases, J lost 4 bases, and 3 bases stayed unmatched. The CDR3 DNA reads TGTGCCAGCAGTTTCAGCGGGGGTTACAATGAGCAGTTCTTC. As protein: CASSFSGGYNEQFF.

V gene TRBV18 combines with J gene TRBJ2-7; 10 nucleotides match TRBD2. This CDR3 has 14 residues. The V and J ends lost 2 bases and 7 bases, in that order; junction bases with no gene match: 5. Germline V gene data show CDR1 as KGHSH and CDR2 as LQKENI. The CDR3 protein is CASSPELAGREQYF. The CDR3, as DNA: TGTGCCAGCTCACCAGAACTAGCGGGAAGAGAGCAGTACTTC.

DNA of the CDR3: TGTGCCAGCAGCTCTGGGGGGGCGGGCACAGATACGCAGTATTTT. Its protein is CASSSGGAGTDTQYF. The rearrangement uses TRBV7-3 and TRBJ2-3; D might be TRBD2 (7 bases). Germline loops: CDR1 SGHTA, CDR2 FQGTGA. V dropped 4 bases and J dropped 1 base, with 12 bases sitting between them. This CDR3 region has 15 residues.

This rearrangement joins TRBV19 to TRBJ2-1; the match to TRBD2 covers 7 bases. Germline CDR1 reads LNHDA; CDR2 reads SQIVND (reference sequence). V was pared by 5 bases and J by 8 bases, with 6 bases of the junction left unmatched. This CDR3 comprises 13 residues. CDR3 in amino acids: CASSSGGLDEQFF. The DNA for the CDR3 is TGTGCCAGTAGTTCGGGAGGATTGGATGAGCAGTTCTTC.

The CDR3 loop is CSVYRTSGALGEQYF. For the CDR3, the DNA is TGCAGCGTCTACCGGACTAGCGGGGCCCTGGGGGAGCAGTACTTC. This chain links TRBV29-1 with TRBJ2-7; TRBD2 aligns across 12 bases. The germline gives CDR1 SQVTM, CDR2 ANQGSEA. Trimming at V came to 6 bases and at J to 7 bases, leaving 13 bases not matched to a gene. The CDR3 spans 15 residues.

V and J are TRBV5-6 and TRBJ1-5; 7 bases match TRBD1. CDR3 length equals 16 residues. Unmatched junction bases numbered 8, after V lost 4 bases and J lost 1 base. Germline V gene lookup returns CDR1 SGHDT and CDR2 YYEEEE. In nucleotides, the CDR3 is TGTGCCAGCAGCAAAATGGGACAGATAAGCAATCAGCCCCAGCATTTT. Translated: CASSKMGQISNQPQHF.

This chain links TRBV7-3 with TRBJ2-1, with TRBD2 matching 8 bases. The CDR3 runs 15 residues. Trimming at V came to 0 bases and at J to 6 bases, leaving 4 bases not matched to a gene. CDR1 and CDR2 from the germline V gene are SGHTA and FQGTGA. The CDR3 sequence: CASSLTSGTLNEQFF. Written as DNA, the CDR3 is TGTGCCAGCAGCTTAACTAGCGGGACCCTCAATGAGCAGTTCTTC.

The chain is built from TRBV18 and TRBJ2-7; 7 nucleotides line up with TRBD1. Losses at the gene ends were 2 bases for V and 4 bases for J; bases not matched to a gene: 5. Germline CDR1 KGHSH, CDR2 LQKENI. The CDR3 runs to 14 residues. The CDR3 nucleotides are TGTGCCAGCTCACCATCCCGGGACAGTTACGAGCAGTACTTC. It specifies CASSPSRDSYEQYF.

The rearrangement links TRBV5-6 to TRBJ2-5; D remains ambiguous. Trimming shortened V by 2 bases and J by 4 bases, and 9 bases separated the two germline ends. Germline V lookup: CDR1 SGHDT, CDR2 YYEEEE. The CDR3 runs to 13 residues. The CDR3 sequence: CASSFALAETQYF. CDR3 DNA sequence: TGTGCCAGCAGCTTCGCGTTAGCAGAGACCCAGTACTTC.

The chain joins TRBV29-1 to TRBJ2-7, with 9 bases lining up with TRBD1. The J segment lost 4 bases and the V segment lost 0 bases, leaving 10 bases of the junction unmatched. Germline CDR1 and CDR2: SQVTM and ANQGSEA. The CDR3 covers 16 residues. The CDR3 is CSVEDWKQGAPYEQYF. The CDR3 DNA reads TGCAGCGTTGAAGATTGGAAACAGGGGGCGCCATACGAGCAGTACTTC.

The chain carries TRBV15 and TRBJ2-5; D is uncertain. The CDR3 contains 14 residues. Trimming took off 0 bases at V and 3 bases at J, with 8 bases between the two ends. Germline V gene sequence: CDR1 LNHNV, CDR2 YYDKDF (reference sequence). The DNA for the CDR3 is TGTGCCACCAGCAGAGAACATAACAAAGAGACCCAGTACTTC. It translates to CATSREHNKETQYF.

The chain recombines TRBV15 with TRBJ2-1, with 7 positions matching TRBD2. V was pared by 0 bases and J by 4 bases, with 6 bases of the junction left unmatched. Germline V gene data show CDR1 as LNHNV and CDR2 as YYDKDF (reference sequence). CDR3 length: 16 amino acids. CDR3 sequence: CATSRELARLYNEQFF. The CDR3 bases are TGTGCCACCAGCAGAGAACTAGCGCGACTATACAATGAGCAGTTCTTC.

This chain connects TRBV5-1 to TRBJ2-5; 9 nucleotides align to TRBD1. This CDR3 has 16 amino acids. V shed 1 base and J 4 bases; nucleotides not matched to a gene: 8. The V gene's germline CDR1 is SGHRS and CDR2 YFSETQ. The CDR3 region is CASSLSRDRAGETQYF. CDR3 DNA: TGCGCCAGCAGCTTGTCCCGGGACAGGGCCGGAGAGACCCAGTACTTC. The full variable domain, in which reference TRBV5-1 and TRBJ2-5 provide the parts outside the CDR3, is KAGVTQTPRYLIKTRGQQVTLSCSPISGHRSVSWYQQTPGQGLQFLFEYFSETQRNKGNFPGRFSGRQFSNSRSEMNVSTLELGDSALYLCASSLSRDRAGETQYFGPGTRLLVL.

V usage is TRBV19 and J usage is TRBJ2-7; 8 bases are a match to TRBD2. The CDR3 has 14 residues. Trimming cost V 1 base and J 2 bases; bases outside gene matches: 1. The germline gives CDR1 LNHDA, CDR2 SQIVND (reference sequence). The DNA for the CDR3 is TGTGCCAGTAGTATAGCTAGCGGGCCCTACGAGCAGTACTTC. Protein: CASSIASGPYEQYF.

This clone was seen just once. The chain joins TRBV5-1 to TRBJ2-1; a weak D match, TRBD2 (5 bases). The ends were cut back, 1 base at V and 5 bases at J, with 7 bases in the middle. CDR3 length: 13 residues. Germline CDR1 SGHRS, CDR2 YFSETQ. The CDR3 nucleotides are TGCGCCAGCAGCTTGATCGGGGACAATGAGCAGTTCTTC. Translated, it gives CASSLIGDNEQFF. The full variable domain, in which reference TRBV5-1 and TRBJ2-1 provide the parts outside the CDR3, is KAGVTQTPRYLIKTRGQQVTLSCSPISGHRSVSWYQQTPGQGLQFLFEYFSETQRNKGNFPGRFSGRQFSNSRSEMNVSTLELGDSALYLCASSLIGDNEQFFGPGTRLTVL.